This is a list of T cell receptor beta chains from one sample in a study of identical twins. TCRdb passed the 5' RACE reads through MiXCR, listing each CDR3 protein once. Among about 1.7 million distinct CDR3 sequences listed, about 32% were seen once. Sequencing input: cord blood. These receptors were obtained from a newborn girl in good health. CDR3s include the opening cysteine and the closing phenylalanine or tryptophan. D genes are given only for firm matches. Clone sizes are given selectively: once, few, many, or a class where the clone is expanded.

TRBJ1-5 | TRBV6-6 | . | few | TGTGCCAGCAGTTACTCACACTATCAGCCCCAGCATTTT | CASSYSHYQPQHF
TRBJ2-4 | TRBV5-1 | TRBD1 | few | TGCGCCAGCAGCTTACAGGGGGTAGCCAAAAACATTCAGTACTTC | CASSLQGVAKNIQYF
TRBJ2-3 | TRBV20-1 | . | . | TGCAGTGCTAGAGCGGGGGCCCCGCGCACAGATACGCAGTATTTT | CSARAGAPRTDTQYF
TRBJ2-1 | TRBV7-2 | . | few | TGTGCCAGCAGCTTAGACCCCACCGGCGTAGGCTCCTACAATGAGCAGTTCTTC | CASSLDPTGVGSYNEQFF
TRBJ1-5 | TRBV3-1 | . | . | TGTGCCAGCAGCAAGGGGTCGTATAATCAGCCCCAGCATTTT | CASSKGSYNQPQHF
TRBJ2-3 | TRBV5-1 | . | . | TGCGCCAGCAGCCCGCAAGGGTTTGGGACAGATACGCAGTATTTT | CASSPQGFGTDTQYF
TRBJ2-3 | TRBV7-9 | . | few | TGTGCCAGCAGCCGCCTTGAGTTGGGGCAGGACGATACGCAGTATTTT | CASSRLELGQDDTQYF
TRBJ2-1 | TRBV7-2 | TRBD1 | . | TGTGCCAGCAGTTTTGACAGGGGGCGCTACCATGAGCAGTTCTTC | CASSFDRGRYHEQFF
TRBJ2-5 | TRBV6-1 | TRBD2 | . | TGTGCCAGCCGAGCCCCCGGGACTAGTCTAAATGAGCGGTACTTC | CASRAPGTSLNERYF
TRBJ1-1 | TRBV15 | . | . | TGTGCCACCAGCAGAGATCCCGGTAACACTGAAGCTTTCTTT | CATSRDPGNTEAFF
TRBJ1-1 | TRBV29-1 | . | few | TGCAGCGTTGAAGCGGGGCCCACTGAAGCTTTCTTT | CSVEAGPTEAFF
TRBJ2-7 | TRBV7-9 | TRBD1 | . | TGTGCCAGCAGCTTTCTCGAGACAGGGGCCGAGCAGTACTTC | CASSFLETGAEQYF
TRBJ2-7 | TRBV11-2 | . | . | TGTGCCAGCAGCTTTATGCCGAGCGACCCCTACGAGCAGTACTTC | CASSFMPSDPYEQYF
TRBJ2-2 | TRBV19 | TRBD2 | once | TGTGCCAGTAGTATAGATAGCGGGAGGGCCGGGGAGCTGTTTTTT | CASSIDSGRAGELFF
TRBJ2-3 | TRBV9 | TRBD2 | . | TGTGCCAGCAGTAGTGCCGGGACTAGCTTCGGGACAGATACGCAGTATTTT | CASSSAGTSFGTDTQYF
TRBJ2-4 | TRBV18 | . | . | TGTGCCAGCTCACCAAAGGTAGTAGCCGGGTTAGCCGAAAACATTCAGTACTTC | CASSPKVVAGLAENIQYF
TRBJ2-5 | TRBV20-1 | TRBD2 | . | TGCAGTGCCCTCGGGGGGGGCGAGACCCAGTACTTC | CSALGGGETQYF
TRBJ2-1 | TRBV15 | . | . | TGTGCCACCAGGTGGACGGGAAATGAGCAGTTCTTC | CATRWTGNEQFF
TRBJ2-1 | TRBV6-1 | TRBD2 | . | TGTGCCAGCAGACTCCCGGGACTAGGGTCCTACAATGAGCAGTTCTTC | CASRLPGLGSYNEQFF
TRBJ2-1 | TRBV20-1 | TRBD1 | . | TGCAGTGCCCCAGGGGGAGTCGTCTCCTACAATGAGCAGTTCTTC | CSAPGGVVSYNEQFF
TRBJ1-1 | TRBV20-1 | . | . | TGCAGTGCTAGGCCACAGATGAACACTGAAGCTTTCTTT | CSARPQMNTEAFF
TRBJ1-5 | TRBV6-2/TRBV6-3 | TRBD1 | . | TGTGCCAGCAGTTACAGCTCCGGGACAGGCCGTAGTAGGGGCAATCAGCCCCAGCATTTT | CASSYSSGTGRSRGNQPQHF
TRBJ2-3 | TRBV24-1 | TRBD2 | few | TGTGCCACCGGGACTAACACAGATACGCAGTATTTT | CATGTNTDTQYF
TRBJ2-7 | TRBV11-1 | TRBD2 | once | TGTGCCAGCAGCTTAGGCCCCCCGGTTGGCGGGGGGTCCTACAATGAGCAGTACTTC | CASSLGPPVGGGSYNEQYF
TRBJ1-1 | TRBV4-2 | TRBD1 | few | TGTGCCAGCAGCCGGATAGACAGGGCGAACACTGAAGCTTTCTTT | CASSRIDRANTEAFF
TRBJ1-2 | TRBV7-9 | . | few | TGTGCCAGCAGCTTAGCCGGCGGGTCGGGCTACACCTTC | CASSLAGGSGYTF
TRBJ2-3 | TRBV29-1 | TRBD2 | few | TGCAGCGGTGAGATAGCGGGCCAGAGCACAGATACGCAGTATTTT | CSGEIAGQSTDTQYF
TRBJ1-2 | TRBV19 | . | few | TGTGCCAGTAGTATTAAGGGAGATTATGGCTACACCTTC | CASSIKGDYGYTF
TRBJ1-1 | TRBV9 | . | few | TGTGCCAGCAGCGTAGCTGGGTCGGGGAACACTGAAGCTTTCTTT | CASSVAGSGNTEAFF